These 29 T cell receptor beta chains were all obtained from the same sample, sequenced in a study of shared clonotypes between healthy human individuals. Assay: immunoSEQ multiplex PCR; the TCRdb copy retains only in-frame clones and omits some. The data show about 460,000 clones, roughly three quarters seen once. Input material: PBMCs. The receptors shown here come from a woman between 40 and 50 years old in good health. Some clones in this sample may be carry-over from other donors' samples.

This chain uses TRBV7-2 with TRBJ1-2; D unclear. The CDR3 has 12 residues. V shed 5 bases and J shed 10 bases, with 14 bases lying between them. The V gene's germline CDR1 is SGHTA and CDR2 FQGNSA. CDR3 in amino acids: CASSPRRVVYTF. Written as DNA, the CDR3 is TGTGCCAGCAGCCCCCGGAGGGTGGTCTACACCTTC.

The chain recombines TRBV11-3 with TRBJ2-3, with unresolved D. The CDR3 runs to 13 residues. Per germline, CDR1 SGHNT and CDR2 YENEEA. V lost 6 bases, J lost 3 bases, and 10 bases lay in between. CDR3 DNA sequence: TGTGCCAGCAGTATGGCGCGTACAGATACGCAGTATTTT. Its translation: CASSMARTDTQYF.

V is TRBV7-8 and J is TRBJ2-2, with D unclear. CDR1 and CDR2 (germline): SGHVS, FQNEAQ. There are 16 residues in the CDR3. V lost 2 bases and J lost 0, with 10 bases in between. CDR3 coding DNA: TGTGCCAGCAGCTTACGGGTAACCGCGAACACCGGGGAGCTGTTTTTT. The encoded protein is CASSLRVTANTGELFF. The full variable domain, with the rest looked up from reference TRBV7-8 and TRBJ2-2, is GAGVSQSPRYKVAKRGQDVALRCDPISGHVSLFWYQQALGQGPEFLTYFQNEAQLDKSGLPSDRFFAERPEGSVSTLKIQRTQQEDSAVYLCASSLRVTANTGELFFGEGSRLTVL.

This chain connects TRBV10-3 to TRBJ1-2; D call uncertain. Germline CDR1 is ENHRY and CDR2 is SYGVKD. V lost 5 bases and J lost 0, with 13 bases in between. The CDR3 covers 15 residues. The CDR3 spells CAISKPDGTNYGYTF. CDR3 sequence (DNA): TGTGCCATCAGTAAACCTGACGGAACTAACTATGGCTACACCTTC.

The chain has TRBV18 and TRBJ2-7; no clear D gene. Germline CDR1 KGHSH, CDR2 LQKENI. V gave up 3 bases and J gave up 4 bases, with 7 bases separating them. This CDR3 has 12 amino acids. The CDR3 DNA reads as TGTGCCAGCTCACCGGCCGGGTACGAGCAGTACTTC. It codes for CASSPAGYEQYF.

DNA of the CDR3: TGTGCCAGCAGTGAAGCTCGACAGGGCGGAGAGACCCAGTACTTC. This gives the protein CASSEARQGGETQYF. V is TRBV2 and J is TRBJ2-5, with TRBD1 matching over 7 bases. This CDR3 contains 15 residues. V dropped 0 bases and J dropped 4; count of bases not matched to a gene: 5. Germline V gene sequence: CDR1 SNHLY, CDR2 FYNNEI.

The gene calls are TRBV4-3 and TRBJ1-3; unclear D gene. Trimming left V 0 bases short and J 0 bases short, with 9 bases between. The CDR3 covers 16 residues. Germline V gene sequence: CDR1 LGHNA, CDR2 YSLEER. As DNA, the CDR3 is TGCGCCAGCAGCCAAGATTCGGGATACTCTGGAAACACCATATATTTT. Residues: CASSQDSGYSGNTIYF.

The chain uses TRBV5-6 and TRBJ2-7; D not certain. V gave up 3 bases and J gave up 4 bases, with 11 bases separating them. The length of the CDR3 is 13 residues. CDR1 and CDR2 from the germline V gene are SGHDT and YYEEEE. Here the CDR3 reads CASSSGPVYEQYF. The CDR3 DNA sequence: TGTGCCAGCAGCTCAGGACCGGTGTACGAGCAGTACTTC.

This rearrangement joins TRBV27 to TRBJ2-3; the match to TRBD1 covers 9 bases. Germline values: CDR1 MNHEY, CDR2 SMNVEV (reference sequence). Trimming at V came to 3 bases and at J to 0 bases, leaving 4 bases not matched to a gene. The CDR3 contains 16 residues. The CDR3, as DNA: TGTGCCAGCAGTTTCAGGGACAGGGCTAGCACAGATACGCAGTATTTT. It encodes CASSFRDRASTDTQYF.

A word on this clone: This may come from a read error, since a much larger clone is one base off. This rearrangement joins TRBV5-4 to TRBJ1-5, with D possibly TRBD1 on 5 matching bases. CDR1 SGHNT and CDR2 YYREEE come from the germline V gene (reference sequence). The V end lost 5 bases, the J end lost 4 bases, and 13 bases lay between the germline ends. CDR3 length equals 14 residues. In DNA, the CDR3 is TGTGCCAGCAGTTACGGGACGGAGAATCAGCCCCAGCATTTT. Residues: CASSYGTENQPQHF. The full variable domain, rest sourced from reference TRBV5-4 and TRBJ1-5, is ETGVTQSPTHLIKTRGQQVTLRCSSQSGHNTVSWYQQALGQGPQFIFQYYREEENGRGNFPPRFSGLQFPNYSSELNVNALELDDSALYLCASSYGTENQPQHFGDGTRLSIL.

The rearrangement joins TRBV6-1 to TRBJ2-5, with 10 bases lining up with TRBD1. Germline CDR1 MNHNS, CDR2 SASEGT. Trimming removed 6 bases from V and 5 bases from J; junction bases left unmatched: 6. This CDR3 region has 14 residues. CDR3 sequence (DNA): TGTGCCAGCAGCGAGGACAGGGGGTGGGAGACCCAGTACTTC. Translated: CASSEDRGWETQYF.

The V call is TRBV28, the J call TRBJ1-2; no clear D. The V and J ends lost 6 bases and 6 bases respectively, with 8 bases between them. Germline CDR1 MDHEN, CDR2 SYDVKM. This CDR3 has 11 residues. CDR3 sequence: CASRNFHGYTF. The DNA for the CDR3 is TGTGCCAGCAGAAATTTCCATGGCTACACCTTC.

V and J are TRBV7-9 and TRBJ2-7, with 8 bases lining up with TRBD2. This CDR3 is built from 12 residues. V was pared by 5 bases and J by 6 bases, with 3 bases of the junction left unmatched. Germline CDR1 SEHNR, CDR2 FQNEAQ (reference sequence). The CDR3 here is CASSPGGFEQYF. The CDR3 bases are TGTGCCAGCAGCCCGGGGGGGTTCGAGCAGTACTTC.

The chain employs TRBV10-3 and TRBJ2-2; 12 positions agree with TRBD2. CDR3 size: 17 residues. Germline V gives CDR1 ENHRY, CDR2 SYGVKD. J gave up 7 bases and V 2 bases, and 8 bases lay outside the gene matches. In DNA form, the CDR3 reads TGTGCCATCAGTGAGAAGACTAGCGGGAGCACAATCGGGGAGCTGTTTTTT. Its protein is CAISEKTSGSTIGELFF.

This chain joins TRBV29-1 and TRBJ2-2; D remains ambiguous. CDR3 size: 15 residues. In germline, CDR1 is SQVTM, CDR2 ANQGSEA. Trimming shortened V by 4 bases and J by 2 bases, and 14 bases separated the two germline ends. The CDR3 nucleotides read TGCAGCGTTGGTTGCCAACGGGTTAACACCGGGGAGCTGTTTTTT. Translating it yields CSVGCQRVNTGELFF.

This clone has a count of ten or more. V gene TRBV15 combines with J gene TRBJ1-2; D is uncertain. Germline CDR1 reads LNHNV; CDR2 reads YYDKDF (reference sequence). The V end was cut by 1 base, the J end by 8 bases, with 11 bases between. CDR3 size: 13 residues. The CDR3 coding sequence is TGTGCCACCAGCAGAGGGACGTGGAAGGGCTACACCTTC. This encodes CATSRGTWKGYTF.

CDR3 DNA: TGTGCCAGCAGCGGTCCGAGCACAGATACGCAGTATTTT. Protein product: CASSGPSTDTQYF. This sequence joins TRBV9 and TRBJ2-3; unclear D gene. The CDR3 is 13 residues long. Germline CDR1 is SGDLS and CDR2 is YYNGEE. Trimming stripped 3 bases from V and 0 bases from J, with 5 bases between.

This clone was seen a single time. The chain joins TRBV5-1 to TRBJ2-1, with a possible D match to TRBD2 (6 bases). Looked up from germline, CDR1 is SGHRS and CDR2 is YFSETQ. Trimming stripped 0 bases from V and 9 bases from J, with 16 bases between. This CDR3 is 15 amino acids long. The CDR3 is CASSLGDFPGSEQFF. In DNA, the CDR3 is TGCGCCAGCAGCTTGGGGGACTTCCCGGGGTCTGAGCAGTTCTTC.

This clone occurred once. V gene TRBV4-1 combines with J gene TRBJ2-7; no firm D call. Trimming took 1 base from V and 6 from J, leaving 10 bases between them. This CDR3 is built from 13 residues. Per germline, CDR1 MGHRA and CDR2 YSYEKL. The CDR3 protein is CASSQVPLSEQYF. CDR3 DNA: TGCGCCAGCAGCCAAGTACCCCTTAGCGAGCAGTACTTC.

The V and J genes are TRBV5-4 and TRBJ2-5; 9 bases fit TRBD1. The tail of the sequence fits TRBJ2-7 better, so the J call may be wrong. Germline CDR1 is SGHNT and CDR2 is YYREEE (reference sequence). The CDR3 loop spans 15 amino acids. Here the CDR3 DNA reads TGTGCCAGCAGCTCTACCGGGACAGGGCTCTACGAGCAGTACTTC. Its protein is CASSSTGTGLYEQYF.

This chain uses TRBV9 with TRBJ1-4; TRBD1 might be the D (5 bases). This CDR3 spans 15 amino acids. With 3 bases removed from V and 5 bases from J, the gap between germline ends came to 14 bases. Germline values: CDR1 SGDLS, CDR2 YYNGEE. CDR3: CASSAAGGLNEKLFF. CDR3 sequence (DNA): TGTGCCAGCAGCGCCGCTGGGGGGTTAAATGAAAAACTGTTTTTT.

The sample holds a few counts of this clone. Here the CDR3 DNA reads TGTGCCAGCAGCTTGGGACTAGGCACAGATACGCAGTATTTT. It specifies CASSLGLGTDTQYF. V and J are TRBV5-6 and TRBJ2-3; TRBD2 is a possible D gene (6 bases). V lost 0 bases and J 1 base, leaving 6 bases between the germline ends. The CDR3 is made up of 14 amino acids. Germline V gene lookup returns CDR1 SGHDT and CDR2 YYEEEE.

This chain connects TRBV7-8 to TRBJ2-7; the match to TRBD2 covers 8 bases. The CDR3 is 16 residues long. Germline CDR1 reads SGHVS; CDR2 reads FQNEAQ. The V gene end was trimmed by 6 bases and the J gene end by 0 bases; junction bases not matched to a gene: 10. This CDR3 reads CASRLIAGRASYEQYF. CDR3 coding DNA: TGTGCCAGCAGACTTATAGCGGGGAGGGCCTCCTACGAGCAGTACTTC.

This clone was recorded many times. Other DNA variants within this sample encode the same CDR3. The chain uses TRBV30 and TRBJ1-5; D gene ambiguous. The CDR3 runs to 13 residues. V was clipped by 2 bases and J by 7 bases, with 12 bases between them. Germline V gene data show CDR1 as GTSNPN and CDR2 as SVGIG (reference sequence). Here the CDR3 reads CAWSLRARQPQHF. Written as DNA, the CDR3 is TGTGCCTGGAGTTTAAGGGCCCGGCAGCCCCAGCATTTT.

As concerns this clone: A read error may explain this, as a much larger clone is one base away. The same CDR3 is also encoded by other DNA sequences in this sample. The CDR3 DNA reads TGCGCCAGCAGTTTATCGAGGTCAAGGGACGAGCAGTACTTC. Translated: CASSLSRSRDEQYF. The chain combines TRBV27 with TRBJ2-7; D remains ambiguous. CDR3 length equals 14 residues. Germline CDR1 is MNHEY and CDR2 is SMNVEV (reference sequence).

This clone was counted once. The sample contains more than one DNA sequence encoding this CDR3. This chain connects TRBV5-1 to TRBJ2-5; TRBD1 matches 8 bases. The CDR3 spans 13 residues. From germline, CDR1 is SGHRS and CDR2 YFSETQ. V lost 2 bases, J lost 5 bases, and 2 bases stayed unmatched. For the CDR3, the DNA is TGCGCCAGCAGCTTCGGACAGGGCGAGACCCAGTACTTC. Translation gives CASSFGQGETQYF.

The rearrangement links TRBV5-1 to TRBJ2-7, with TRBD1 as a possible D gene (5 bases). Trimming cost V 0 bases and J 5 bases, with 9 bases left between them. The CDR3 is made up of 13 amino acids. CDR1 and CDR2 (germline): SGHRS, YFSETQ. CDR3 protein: CASSLGRADEQYF. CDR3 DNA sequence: TGCGCCAGCAGCTTGGGCAGGGCAGACGAGCAGTACTTC.

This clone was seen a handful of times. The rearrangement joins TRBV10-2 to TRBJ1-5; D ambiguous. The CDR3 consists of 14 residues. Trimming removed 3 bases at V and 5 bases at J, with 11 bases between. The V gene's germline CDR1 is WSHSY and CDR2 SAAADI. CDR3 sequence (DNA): TGCGCCAGCAGTGAATCCCGGGCAGATCAGCCCCAGCATTTT. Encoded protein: CASSESRADQPQHF.

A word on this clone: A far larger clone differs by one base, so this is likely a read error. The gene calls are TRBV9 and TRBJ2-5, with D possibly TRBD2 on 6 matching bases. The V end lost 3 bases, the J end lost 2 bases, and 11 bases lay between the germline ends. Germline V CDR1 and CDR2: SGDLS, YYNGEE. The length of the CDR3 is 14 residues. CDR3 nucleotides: TGTGCCAGCAGCGCGGGAGTTTGGCAAGAGACCCAGTACTTC. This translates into CASSAGVWQETQYF. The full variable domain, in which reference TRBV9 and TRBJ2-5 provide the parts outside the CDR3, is DSGVTQTPKHLITATGQRVTLRCSPRSGDLSVYWYQQSLDQGLQFLIQYYNGEERAKGNILERFSAQQFPDLHSELNLSSLELGDSALYFCASSAGVWQETQYFGPGTRLLVL.